This is a list of T cell receptor beta chains from one sample in a study of shared clonotypes between healthy human individuals. The data were produced by immunoSEQ multiplex PCR, yet TCRdb's version contains in-frame clones alone and is incomplete. The table records around 2,000,000 clones, about 94% of them present only once. The sequenced sample was naive CD8+ T cells sorted from blood. These receptors originate from a man aged 18-30 years in good health. Both conserved end residues are part of each CDR3.

TRBJ2-7	TRBV27	CASRGGTTYEQYF
TRBJ2-1	TRBV10-2	CASSRGPPSYNEQFF
TRBJ2-7	TRBV6-5	CASSYLETYEQYF
TRBJ1-4	TRBV28	CASSFKYGGNEKLFF
TRBJ2-7	TRBV27	CASGLAGVEVQYF
TRBJ2-7	TRBV7-9	CASSLETGDENYEQYF
TRBJ2-3	TRBV19	CASSPLQGLTDTQYF
TRBJ2-3	TRBV18	CASSPPTGPIDTQYF
TRBJ2-7	TRBV18	CASSPRDTTYEQYF
TRBJ2-1	TRBV25-1	CASSEGSGEQFF
TRBJ2-1	TRBV7-3	CASSQTGGVLPYNEQFF
TRBJ2-1	TRBV5-5	CASSYHPREREEYNEQFF
TRBJ1-5	TRBV5-1	CASSPGSNQPQHF
TRBJ2-7	TRBV11-2	CASSFPKGNEQYF
TRBJ2-1	TRBV29-1	CSGDADNEQFF
TRBJ1-2	TRBV29-1	CSDDQDGYTF
TRBJ1-1	TRBV7-9	CASSFVPNTEAFF
TRBJ1-2	TRBV27	CASTPGAGGLHGYTF
TRBJ2-5	TRBV2	CASSIRDRSSVQETQYF
TRBJ2-5	TRBV27	CASSPDRGETQYF
TRBJ1-1	TRBV6-6	CASSLNAEAFF
TRBJ1-1	TRBV5-6	CASSLGYSSHTEAFF
TRBJ2-3	TRBV7-9	CASSLVGTETSTDTQYF
TRBJ2-7	TRBV6-1	CASSALQGHYEQYF
TRBJ1-2	TRBV6-5	CASRTRTVNYGYTF
TRBJ2-7	TRBV27	CASSLTLASSISYEQYF
TRBJ2-7	TRBV6-8	CASPSGGTYEQYF
TRBJ2-7	TRBV7-9	CASSLENAPYEQYF
TRBJ2-1	TRBV5-4	CASSSTTSGGPYNEQFF
TRBJ2-1	TRBV5-4	CASSLGWIAGDNEQFF
TRBJ2-1	TRBV4-1	CASSYRDTSSYNEQFF
TRBJ2-7	TRBV27	CASSYQNAYEQYF
TRBJ1-5	TRBV15	CATTQSEGYQPQHF
TRBJ2-7	TRBV6-1	CASSDRTGGAPGEQYF
TRBJ2-3	TRBV5-1	CASSLGLAGTDTQYF
TRBJ2-7	TRBV21-1	CASSNWEKRLEESYEQYF